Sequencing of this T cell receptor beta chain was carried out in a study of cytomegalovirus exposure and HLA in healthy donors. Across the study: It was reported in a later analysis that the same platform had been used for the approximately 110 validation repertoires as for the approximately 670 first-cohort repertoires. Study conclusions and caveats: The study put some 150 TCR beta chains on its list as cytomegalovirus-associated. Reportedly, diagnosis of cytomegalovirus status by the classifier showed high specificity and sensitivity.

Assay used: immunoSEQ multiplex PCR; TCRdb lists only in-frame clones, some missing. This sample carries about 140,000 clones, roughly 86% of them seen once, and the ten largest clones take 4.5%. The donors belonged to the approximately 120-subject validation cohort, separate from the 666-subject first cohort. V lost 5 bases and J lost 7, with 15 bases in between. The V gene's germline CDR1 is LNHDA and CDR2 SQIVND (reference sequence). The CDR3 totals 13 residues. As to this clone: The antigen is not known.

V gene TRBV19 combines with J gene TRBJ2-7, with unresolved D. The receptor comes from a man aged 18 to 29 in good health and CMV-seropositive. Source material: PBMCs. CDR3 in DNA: TGTGCCAGTAGTGTGTCACTACCGTATGAGCAGTACTTC. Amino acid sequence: CASSVSLPYEQYF.